The TCR beta chain under discussion was sequenced for a study of T cell responses to AZD1222 COVID-19 vaccine. V lost 4 bases, J lost 3 bases, and 8 bases stayed unmatched. CDR3 length: 15 residues. CDR1 and CDR2 (germline): SGHDT, YYEEEE. Method: immunoSEQ multiplex PCR; TCRdb's copy keeps in-frame clones and lacks some. Of 130,000 or so clones listed, more than 85% are singletons. A remark on this clone: Antigen: not known.

Study-wide points: Researchers report vaccine-associated CD4 TCRs spanning spike, with dominance at 160-218 and 743-854.

Source: peripheral blood, taken on day 0 of AZD1222 vaccination. The chain couples TRBV5-6 to TRBJ1-2; TRBD1 matches at 8 bases. The receptor was isolated from an adult in good health. The CDR3 coding sequence is TGTGCCAGCAGCGTTCGACAGGGGATCTACTATGGCTACACCTTC. This codes for CASSVRQGIYYGYTF.